Described below is a single T cell receptor (beta chain) sequence and its context. The CDR3 length is 18 residues. With 7 bases clipped from V and 0 bases from J, the junction kept 13 bases outside the gene matches. CDR1 and CDR2 from the germline V gene are SEHNR and FQNEAQ (reference sequence). The source of the sample is a study of blood T cell repertoires in COVID-19. Study-wide context: Sources were T cells, B-cell-depleted T cells, or PBMCs; the material itself was cDNA or gDNA.

How the authors handled the data: Reference gene primer amplification gave estimated nucleated cell counts. Only in-frame clones appear in the TCRdb table, and some are missing; sequencing was by immunoSEQ multiplex PCR. That table is the source of V, J and clone size, and D and trimming were worked out from the DNA. The sample carries a few hundred thousand clones, over 65% recorded once. Donors of Cohort 3 who recovered were those that had two negative PCRs, clearance, or symptom resolution. The J gene is TRBJ2-3, the V gene TRBV7-9; TRBD2 matches at 10 bases. Specimen: PBMCs or T cells enriched from blood (not recorded which). The TCR comes from a woman in her sixties who had recovered from COVID-19. Here the CDR3 reads CASIRGLAPPSSTDTQYF. The CDR3, as DNA: TGTGCCAGCATCCGGGGACTAGCGCCCCCCTCCAGCACAGATACGCAGTATTTT.